Listed here are 2 T cell receptor beta chains from one sample, sequenced in a study of cytomegalovirus exposure and HLA in healthy donors (dated by TCRdb to about 2017). The library was generated by the immunoSEQ multiplex PCR assay. For the multiplex PCR, a mixture combining 60 forward primers for TCR Vbeta segments and 13 reverse primers for TCR Jbeta segments was used. In its TCRdb copy, this immuneACCESS table keeps in-frame sequences only and misses some clones. Where compared with another copy, unresolved V genes explain less than half of these, and the others have no known cause. The sample table holds approximately 160,000 clones, of which 70% were seen once. The biggest ten clones account for about 4.3% of the sample. Sequenced material: PBMCs. Source of these receptors: a man younger than 35 in good health and CMV-seropositive.

The V call is TRBV18, the J call TRBJ1-1; D remains ambiguous. This CDR3 is built from 13 residues. Deletions cut 4 bases from V and 3 bases from J, with 9 bases between. Germline CDR1 and CDR2: KGHSH and LQKENI. CDR3 loop: CASSLGVDTEAFF. In DNA form, the CDR3 reads TGTGCCAGCTCACTGGGCGTGGACACTGAAGCTTTCTTT.

V usage is TRBV4-1 and J usage is TRBJ2-3; D remains ambiguous. Trimming left V 1 base short and J 2 bases short, with 10 bases between. CDR3 length equals 15 residues. Per germline, CDR1 MGHRA and CDR2 YSYEKL. CDR3: CASSQGGRPTDTQYF. CDR3 in DNA: TGCGCCAGCAGCCAAGGTGGCAGGCCCACAGATACGCAGTATTTT.